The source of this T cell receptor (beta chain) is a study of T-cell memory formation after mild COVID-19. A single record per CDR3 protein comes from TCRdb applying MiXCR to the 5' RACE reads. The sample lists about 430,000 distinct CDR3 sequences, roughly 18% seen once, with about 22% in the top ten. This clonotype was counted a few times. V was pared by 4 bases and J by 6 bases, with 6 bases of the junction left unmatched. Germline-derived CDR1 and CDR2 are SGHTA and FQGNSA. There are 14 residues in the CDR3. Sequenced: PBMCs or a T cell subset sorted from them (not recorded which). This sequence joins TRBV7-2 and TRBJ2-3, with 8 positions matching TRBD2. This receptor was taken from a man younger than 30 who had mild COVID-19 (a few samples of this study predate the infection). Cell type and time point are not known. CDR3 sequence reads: CASSSQPGGDTQYF. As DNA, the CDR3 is TGTGCCAGCAGCTCCCAGCCGGGGGGGGATACGCAGTATTTT.